Following are 21 T cell receptor beta chains from one sample sequenced in a study of regulatory T cells in long-lasting Graves disease. CDR3-region Arm-PCR and iRepertoire HTBI primers produced the TCR beta libraries. TCRdb re-called the multiplex PCR reads with MiXCR, one entry per CDR3 protein. The sample holds roughly 430,000 distinct CDR3 sequences, around 20% seen once. The sample's time point: persistent/refractory GD, antithyroid drugs over 5 years with positive TRAb. Making the TCR library involved RNA that had been extracted from PBMCs. This specimen was peripheral blood mononuclear cells (PBMCs), taken when the disease was refractory, from a patient treated with antithyroid drugs. These receptors were collected from a female donor with Graves disease.

This clonotype was observed at least ten times. This chain uses TRBV12-3 or TRBV12-4 with TRBJ1-1, with D perhaps TRBD1 (5 bases). This CDR3 is built from 14 residues. The ends were cut back, 6 bases at V and 6 bases at J, with 17 bases in the middle. The CDR3 protein is CASREEAGLAEAFF. CDR3 coding DNA: TGTGCCAGCAGAGAGGAGGCAGGGCTGGCTGAAGCTTTCTTT.

The rearrangement links TRBV15 to TRBJ1-5, with 12 bases aligning to TRBD1. The CDR3 loop spans 15 amino acids. Germline loops: CDR1 LNHNV, CDR2 YYDKDF (reference sequence). V dropped 5 bases and J dropped 6; count of bases not matched to a gene: 5. As DNA, the CDR3 is TGTGCCACCAGCCGGGGACAGGGGGCCGGTCAGCCCCAGCATTTT. Encoded protein: CATSRGQGAGQPQHF.

There are a few counts of this clonotype. The chain carries TRBV25-1 and TRBJ2-2; D unresolved. Germline CDR1 and CDR2: MGHDK and SYGVNS. The CDR3 length is 17 residues. V lost 0 bases, J lost 3 bases, and 14 bases lay in between. The CDR3 coding sequence is TGTGCCAGCAGTGAATACACTGATTGGAGCTACACCGGGGAGCTGTTTTTT. It yields the protein CASSEYTDWSYTGELFF. The whole variable domain, filled in from reference TRBV25-1 and TRBJ2-2, reads EADIYQTPRYLVIGTGKKITLECSQTMGHDKMYWYQQDPGMELHLIHYSYGVNSTEKGDLSSESTVSRIRTEHFPLTLESARPSHTSQYLCASSEYTDWSYTGELFFGEGSRLTVL.

The chain links TRBV20-1 to TRBJ2-3, with TRBD2 matching 7 bases. Trimming removed 0 bases from V and 2 bases from J; junction bases left unmatched: 5. Germline values: CDR1 DFQATT, CDR2 SNEGSKA (reference sequence). The CDR3 is made up of 15 amino acids. The CDR3 sequence: CSARDPSGVTDTQYF. The CDR3 bases are TGCAGTGCTAGAGATCCAAGCGGGGTCACAGATACGCAGTATTTT.

This clonotype was detected many times. The genes are TRBV28 and TRBJ1-2; D is ambiguous. The germline V gene has CDR1 MDHEN and CDR2 SYDVKM. The CDR3 spans 14 residues. Trimming pared 2 bases from V and 7 bases from J, leaving 14 bases between. CDR3: CASSLPEGFLGYTF. CDR3 bases: TGTGCCAGCAGTTTACCGGAAGGGTTTCTTGGCTACACCTTC.

CDR3 region: CSARDPGARAYEQYF. CDR3 in DNA: TGCAGTGCTAGAGATCCGGGAGCAAGGGCCTACGAGCAGTACTTC. The chain couples TRBV20-1 to TRBJ2-7; tentative D call: TRBD2 (6 bases). The germline V gene has CDR1 DFQATT and CDR2 SNEGSKA (reference sequence). V lost 0 bases, J lost 2 bases, and 14 bases lay in between. CDR3 length: 15 amino acids.

This chain uses TRBV20-1 with TRBJ2-7; 10 bases align to TRBD2. This CDR3 has 15 residues. V shed 0 bases and J 5 bases; nucleotides not matched to a gene: 7. Germline CDR1 DFQATT, CDR2 SNEGSKA (reference sequence). The CDR3 here is CSARDPQREGHEQYF. The CDR3 region has the DNA TGCAGTGCTAGAGATCCCCAGCGGGAGGGCCACGAGCAGTACTTC.

Ten or more counts support this clonotype. The chain recombines TRBV29-1 with TRBJ2-7; 16 nucleotides agree with TRBD2. The CDR3 consists of 16 residues. Looked up from germline, CDR1 is SQVTM and CDR2 is ANQGSEA. V was pared by 3 bases and J by 5 bases, with 7 bases of the junction left unmatched. The CDR3 nucleotides are TGCAGCGTTGACGGGGGACTAGCGGGAGGGATCCACGAGCAGTACTTC. As protein: CSVDGGLAGGIHEQYF.

Details on this clonotype: The junction differs from germline at one of its ends, possibly a read error. The J gene is TRBJ2-1, the V gene TRBV12-3 or TRBV12-4; weak D call: TRBD2 (6 bases). The CDR3 is 13 residues long. Written as DNA, the CDR3 is TGTGCCAGCAGTTTAGCGGAGGGAACTCCACGGATCTTC. Its translation is CASSLAEGTPRIF.

The V and J genes are TRBV14 and TRBJ2-7, with D uncertain. This CDR3 has 13 residues. Germline V gene data show CDR1 as SGHDN and CDR2 as FVKESK. Trimming took 2 bases from V and 6 from J, leaving 11 bases between them. The chain's CDR3 is CASSQSLNLEQYF. As DNA, the CDR3 is TGTGCCAGCAGCCAATCATTGAATCTCGAGCAGTACTTC.

This clonotype appeared a single time. A much larger clone lies one base from this, so it may be a read error. The chain carries TRBV11-1 and TRBJ2-7, with no clear D. The germline CDR1 and CDR2 sequences are SGHAT and FQDESV (reference sequence). The CDR3 is 15 amino acids. CDR3 in DNA: TGTGCCAGCAGCCTCGAAGTGGGGTTCAGCTACGAGCTGTACTTC. It translates to CASSLEVGFSYELYF.

The V call is TRBV20-1, the J call TRBJ2-7, with 7 bases identical to TRBD1. The V gene's germline CDR1 is DFQATT and CDR2 SNEGSKA (reference sequence). This CDR3 comprises 13 residues. V trimming: 4 bases; J trimming: 4 bases; junction bases outside the gene matches: 7. CDR3 nucleotides: TGCAGTGCTAACGACAGGGTTAAGTACGAGCAGTACTTC. Its translation: CSANDRVKYEQYF.

In this sample, this clonotype turned up a few times. This chain joins TRBV20-1 and TRBJ2-4, with 7 bases lining up with TRBD2. Trimming took 6 bases from V and 8 from J; bases not matched to a gene: 16. Germline CDR1 reads DFQATT; CDR2 reads SNEGSKA (reference sequence). This CDR3 is 15 amino acids long. This CDR3 reads CSATPPAGDSDIQYF. The DNA of the CDR3 is TGCAGTGCGACCCCCCCGGCGGGGGATTCGGACATTCAGTACTTC.

This clonotype occurred many times. This chain uses TRBV2 with TRBJ1-2, with 9 bases identical to TRBD1. V dropped 6 bases and J dropped 6; count of bases not matched to a gene: 5. The length of the CDR3 is 13 residues. The germline CDR1 and CDR2 sequences are SNHLY and FYNNEI. The CDR3 DNA follows: TGTGCCAGCAGCAGGGACAGGGTCGATGGCTACACCTTC. This encodes CASSRDRVDGYTF.

This clonotype was counted a few times. This chain's CDR3 is CASIRGAGNPYEQYF. The DNA of the CDR3 is TGTGCCAGCATCCGGGGCGCAGGGAACCCCTACGAGCAGTACTTC. The rearrangement joins TRBV5-6 to TRBJ2-7, with D tentatively TRBD1 or TRBD2 (5 bases each). Trimming stripped 6 bases from V and 2 bases from J, with 18 bases between. CDR3 length: 15 amino acids. Germline V CDR1 and CDR2: SGHDT, YYEEEE. Full variable domain (missing parts from reference TRBV5-6 and TRBJ2-7): DAGVTQSPTHLIKTRGQQVTLRCSPKSGHDTVSWYQQALGQGPQFIFQYYEEEERQRGNFPDRFSGHQFPNYSSELNVNALLLGDSALYLCASIRGAGNPYEQYFGPGTRLTVT.

This clonotype was recorded many times. This chain links TRBV2 with TRBJ1-2; the D is unclear. Between the trimmed V and J ends, which lost 0 bases and 3 bases, there was a span of 14 bases. Germline values: CDR1 SNHLY, CDR2 FYNNEI. The CDR3 sequence is 16 residues long. CDR3 bases: TGTGCCAGCAGTGAAGCGCTTCGGGAGGACTACTATGGCTACACCTTC. Residues: CASSEALREDYYGYTF. Full variable domain (outside the CDR3, taken from reference TRBV2 and TRBJ1-2): EPEVTQTPSHQVTQMGQEVILRCVPISNHLYFYWYRQILGQKVEFLVSFYNNEISEKSEIFDDQFSVERPDGSNFTLKIRSTKLEDSAMYFCASSEALREDYYGYTFGSGTRLTVV.

Notes on this clonotype: This is likely a read error, given that the CDR3 carries no conserved phenylalanine or tryptophan at its end. This chain connects TRBV28 to TRBJ2-7; TRBD2 matches 7 bases. The CDR3 covers 14 residues. V trimming: 5 bases; J trimming: 5 bases; junction bases outside the gene matches: 9. The germline gives CDR1 MDHEN, CDR2 SYDVKM. The CDR3 sequence: CASSLGGRNHEQYS. The DNA for the CDR3 is TGTGCCAGCAGTCTCGGGGGGAGGAACCACGAGCAGTACTCC.

This clonotype was recorded many times. V is TRBV11-2 and J is TRBJ1-1; D is possibly TRBD1 (5 bases). V lost 6 bases and J 3 bases, leaving 17 bases between the germline ends. Germline V CDR1 and CDR2: SGHAT, FQNNGV. The CDR3 is made up of 15 amino acids. In DNA form, the CDR3 reads TGTGCCAGCAGTGGGGAGGGGTCTTTATACACTGAAGCTTTCTTT. Its translation is CASSGEGSLYTEAFF.

The table lists this clonotype with many counts. The chain is built from TRBV25-1 and TRBJ1-2; D possibly corresponds to TRBD1 (6 bases). The CDR3 has 14 amino acids. Trimming removed 5 bases at V and 4 bases at J, with 14 bases between. Germline V gives CDR1 MGHDK, CDR2 SYGVNS. This chain's CDR3 is CASSNSDRFYGYTF. DNA of the CDR3: TGTGCCAGCAGTAACTCCGACAGGTTCTATGGCTACACCTTC.

This sequence joins TRBV4-2 and TRBJ2-7; D is undetermined. The V end lost 0 bases, the J end lost 2 bases, and 11 bases lay between the germline ends. The germline CDR1 and CDR2 sequences are LGHNA and YNFKEQ. The CDR3 has 15 amino acids. The CDR3 DNA follows: TGTGCCAGCAGCCAAGATCCTGGCAGCCCCTACGAGCAGTACTTC. Amino acids: CASSQDPGSPYEQYF.

This clonotype appeared many times. This rearrangement joins TRBV20-1 to TRBJ1-2, with D maybe TRBD1 (5 bases). This CDR3 is built from 14 residues. CDR1 DFQATT and CDR2 SNEGSKA come from the germline V gene (reference sequence). Between the trimmed V and J ends, which lost 1 base and 2 bases, there was a span of 11 bases. DNA of the CDR3: TGCAGTGCTAGAGTAGACAGTGCAAACTATGGCTACACCTTC. This translates into CSARVDSANYGYTF.